This T cell receptor (beta chain) is from a study of blood T cell repertoires in COVID-19. Across the whole study: COVID-19 samples, acute and convalescent, were from the United States, Italy and Spain.

This clone is a singleton in its sample. Trimming removed 4 bases at V and 4 bases at J, with 8 bases between. The CDR3 is 13 residues long. CDR1 is MGHRA, CDR2 YSYEKL, per germline. Sequencing used immunoSEQ multiplex PCR; TCRdb keeps in-frame clones, though not all of them. The data contain under 200,000 clones, roughly nine tenths of them singletons. This chain joins TRBV4-1 and TRBJ1-3; D unclear. The source of this sequence is a man between 60 and 70 years old with active or convalescent COVID-19. The sequenced sample consisted of peripheral blood. CDR3: CASSPSRGNTIYF. The CDR3 DNA is TGCGCCAGCAGCCCCTCGAGAGGAAACACCATATATTTT.